This T cell receptor (beta chain) came from a study of blood T cell repertoires in COVID-19. Study-level background: Sites across the United States, Italy and Spain contributed samples from acute and convalescent COVID-19. Sample material is recorded as cDNA or gDNA derived from T cells, B-cell-depleted T cells, or PBMCs.

How the authors handled the data: Using reference gene primer amplification, nucleated cell counts were estimated. TCRdb's copy holds only in-frame clones and misses some; the assay was immunoSEQ multiplex PCR. The DNA gave D and trimming, while V, J and clone size come from that table. The sample lists about 90,000 clones, roughly 71% occurring once. The CDR3 loop spans 16 amino acids. The V segment lost 0 bases and the J segment 6 bases; nucleotides outside the gene matches: 3. CDR1 SGHRS and CDR2 YFSETQ come from the germline V gene. The V call is TRBV5-1, the J call TRBJ2-1, with 13 bases that match TRBD2. This TCR was sampled from a woman of 80 years or more with acute or convalescent COVID-19. The specimen sequenced was peripheral blood. The CDR3 is CASSLVTSGRGNEQFF. CDR3 DNA sequence: TGCGCCAGCAGCTTGGTAACTAGCGGGAGGGGCAATGAGCAGTTCTTC.